These 9 T cell receptor beta chains were sequenced from one sample in a study of blood T cell repertoires in COVID-19. Clones were read by immunoSEQ multiplex PCR, and TCRdb kept only the in-frame ones, dropping some. The sample lists around 20,000 clones, approximately 86% seen once, with about 8.3% in the top ten. The specimen was peripheral blood. The origin of the receptors is a human donor in a cohort sampled during active COVID-19. The donor label of this sample is uncertain.

The rearrangement uses TRBV4-1 and TRBJ2-1, with D tentatively TRBD2 (5 bases). Trimming pared 4 bases from V and 3 bases from J, leaving 7 bases between. This CDR3 has 13 amino acids. CDR1 and CDR2 (germline): MGHRA, YSYEKL. The DNA for the CDR3 is TGCGCCAGCAGCCTACTAGTCTACAATGAGCAGTTCTTC. Translation gives CASSLLVYNEQFF.

The count of this clone is one. The rearrangement joins TRBV11-2 to TRBJ2-7; 9 bases are shared with TRBD1. The CDR3 is 15 residues long. Germline V gives CDR1 SGHAT, CDR2 FQNNGV. The J segment lost 6 bases and the V segment lost 6 bases, leaving 12 bases of the junction unmatched. The CDR3 DNA reads as TGTGCCAGCAGGCCGGTGGGACAGGGAAGGGGCGAGCAGTACTTC. It encodes CASRPVGQGRGEQYF.

This clone is a singleton in its sample. The rearrangement joins TRBV4-2 to TRBJ1-2, with D possibly TRBD1 on 5 matching bases. V lost 3 bases to trimming and J lost 7 bases, with 18 bases between them. This CDR3 contains 15 residues. The germline V gene has CDR1 LGHNA and CDR2 YNFKEQ. CDR3 nucleotide sequence: TGTGCCAGCAGCCAGCCATCCGGGACTGTGGGTGGCTACACCTTC. Translated, it gives CASSQPSGTVGGYTF.

This clone was observed a few times. The chain joins TRBV4-1 to TRBJ2-7; D possibly corresponds to TRBD1 (6 bases). Germline loops: CDR1 MGHRA, CDR2 YSYEKL. CDR3 length equals 17 residues. Trimming cost V 0 bases and J 2 bases, with 17 bases left between them. CDR3 residues: CASSQDKFGDTTYEQYF. CDR3 nucleotides: TGCGCCAGCAGCCAAGATAAGTTCGGGGACACAACCTACGAGCAGTACTTC.

The V call is TRBV11-3, the J call TRBJ2-7; weak D call: TRBD2 (5 bases). Germline CDR1 SGHNT, CDR2 YENEEA. V was pared by 5 bases and J by 5 bases, with 19 bases between. The CDR3 sequence is 15 residues long. CDR3 sequence (DNA): TGTGCCAGCAGCCTCGAGAGCAGCGGCGCCAACGAGCAGTACTTC. It translates to CASSLESSGANEQYF.

The chain carries TRBV3-1 (or the pseudogene TRBV3-2) and TRBJ1-2; 9 nucleotides match TRBD1. CDR3 length: 15 residues. With 2 bases clipped from V and 4 bases from J, the junction kept 5 bases outside the gene matches. Germline CDR1 LGHDT, CDR2 YNNKEL (reference sequence). Here the CDR3 DNA reads TGTGCCAGCAGCCAACTTATGGACAGGGGCTATGGCTACACCTTC. Translating gives CASSQLMDRGYGYTF.

The V gene is TRBV7-9, the J gene TRBJ1-3, with D tentatively TRBD1 (6 bases). CDR1 is SEHNR and CDR2 is FQNEAQ in the germline V gene (reference sequence). Trimming cost V 1 base and J 1 base, with 8 bases left between them. The CDR3 spans 15 residues. The CDR3 DNA reads as TGTGCCAGCAGCTTAGTAGGGGGTTCTGGAAACACCATATATTTT. This codes for CASSLVGGSGNTIYF.

The chain has TRBV11-3 and TRBJ2-7; 9 bases align to TRBD1. J was trimmed by 6 bases and V by 3 bases; bases with no gene match: 6. Germline-derived CDR1 and CDR2 are SGHNT and YENEEA. This CDR3 comprises 14 residues. The CDR3 is CASSLWDRVSEQYF. CDR3 nucleotides: TGTGCCAGCAGCTTGTGGGACAGGGTTTCCGAGCAGTACTTC.

CDR3 region: CASSERDSYNEQFF. The DNA for the CDR3 is TGTGCCAGCAGTGAAAGGGACAGCTACAATGAGCAGTTCTTC. This chain uses TRBV6-1 with TRBJ2-1; TRBD1 agrees at 7 bases. This CDR3 comprises 14 residues. The ends lost 2 bases at V and 3 bases at J; junction bases unmatched: 1. Germline assignment: CDR1 MNHNS and CDR2 SASEGT.